These T cell receptor beta chains were read from a single sample in a study of tumor-infiltrating lymphocytes in primary liver carcinoma. TCRdb re-called the multiplex PCR reads with MiXCR, one entry per CDR3 protein. This sample has roughly 49,000 distinct CDR3 sequences, with about 78% found just once. Sequenced sample: liver tumor tissue from sampling region 5. The receptors were gathered from a man aged 40-49 years with primary liver carcinoma and hepatitis B virus infection. The CDR3 runs from the conserved cysteine through the conserved F or W. Fields, in order: D gene, V gene, CDR3 protein. D genes are given only for firm matches.

TRBD1 | TRBV6-5 | CACRGTGEYKQYF
NA | TRBV28 | CASSAPVEQHF
TRBD2 | TRBV6-5 | CASTLAGSTGELFF
NA | TRBV11-2 | CASSLAGVTGSNQPRYF
NA | TRBV6-1 | CASRTADNSPLHF
NA | TRBV7-9 | CASSPYRAGGNNEQFF
TRBD1 | TRBV6-1 | CASTETGTLFGANVLTF
TRBD2 | TRBV6-1 | CDSTEIAGERTDTQYF
TRBD1 | TRBV6-6 | CASRTGTGARRNSPLRF
NA | TRBV12-3/TRBV12-4 | CASARDLMGNQPQHF
NA | TRBV7-8 | CASNLGTGENQPQHF
TRBD1 | TRBV11-1 | CASSPRTGDNYGYTF
NA | TRBV15 | CAASRRDFSYNEQFF
NA | TRBV6-2/TRBV6-3 | CASSRQRTLFDMQYF
TRBD1 | TRBV12-3/TRBV12-4 | CASSEGAEFYTQYF
TRBD1 | TRBV20-1 | CSARARQGADTQYF
NA | TRBV5-1 | CASSTEVRGNSPLHF
NA | TRBV10-3 | CDISTSQETQYF
TRBD1 | TRBV29-1 | CSVELWDRGTDTQYF
NA | TRBV29-1 | CSATEGQTGQPQHF
NA | TRBV4-2 | CASSQESDRPYERYF
TRBD1 | TRBV29-1 | CSTPGQGSTDTQYF
TRBD2 | TRBV28 | CVSSGDRAYERYF
NA | TRBV30 | CTWTSRDRYEQYF
NA | TRBV11-2 | CDSSPPGREDTQYF
NA | TRBV9 | CASSVGWADGYTF
NA | TRBV11-1 | CATRGKLSYEKYF
NA | TRBV5-6 | CASSLGQQDIQYF
NA | TRBV5-1 | CASSLTGGNRYNEQFF
TRBD2 | TRBV11-2 | CAISFSGTLDHEQFF
NA | TRBV29-1 | CSVESAGRQYF
TRBD2 | TRBV4-1 | CASSQNPGLAGETQYF
NA | TRBV12-3/TRBV12-4 | CASTPRGANYGYIF
TRBD2 | TRBV5-1 | CANNLDRGSGRFLPEQYF
NA | TRBV7-8 | CASSPRIGAHNTWELFF
NA | TRBV6-1 | CAGSAGQGQYEQYF
TRBD2 | TRBV29-1 | CSVELAGGGSYEQYF
TRBD2 | TRBV28 | CASSLGTSCEQFF
TRBD1 | TRBV12-3/TRBV12-4 | CSSSFFDPGQGTNIQYF
NA | TRBV11-2 | CSSSPPDETQRTYF
TRBD2 | TRBV5-4 | CASSPGGSRASLGQYF
NA | TRBV6-1 | CASSDRTKGSYNEQFF
NA | TRBV11-1 | CDISHQGPEAFF
NA | TRBV11-3 | CASNFSVRRTDTQYF
NA | TRBV5-4 | CASGRRGGVEQFF
NA | TRBV12-3/TRBV12-4 | CASSFGRAGYTF
NA | TRBV19 | CASSIGVVSNQPQHF
TRBD2 | TRBV5-1 | CASSVGTSGSPEQYF
TRBD2 | TRBV9 | CVSSGLAGGTGELFF
NA | TRBV7-9 | CVRSPQVTQETQYF
TRBD2 | TRBV4-2 | CASSQEAGEHNEQFF
NA | TRBV11-2 | CVSADGNNTPPHF